This T cell receptor (beta chain) came from a study of T cell repertoires in cytomegalovirus infection. In TCRdb, the reads were re-called with MiXCR into one record per CDR3 protein. The table lists about 530,000 distinct CDR3 sequences, about 26% of them singletons, with around 14% in the top ten. In regard to this clonotype: No antigen is known for it.

From germline, CDR1 is SQVTM and CDR2 ANQGSEA. With 6 bases clipped from V and 4 bases from J, the junction kept 15 bases outside the gene matches. The CDR3 has 16 amino acids. Points from the study as a whole: Cumulative public TCR beta family frequency identified carriers of CMV plus the relevant HLA.

The receptor was isolated from a human donor in good health (CMV status not recorded). Some clones in this sample may be carry-over from other donors' samples. The chain has TRBV29-1 and TRBJ2-1; 7 nucleotides match TRBD2. The sample consisted of PBMCs. The CDR3 region has the DNA TGCAGCGTCGGAGGAATGGGGGGGAGAAGGTACAATGAGCAGTTCTTC. Amino acids: CSVGGMGGRRYNEQFF.